The 16 T cell receptor beta chains in this list originate from one sample, sequenced in a study of blood T cells in healthy people across ages. Combining a sample-barcoded 5' primer with a J-beta primer mix, a second PCR ran for about 6 to 11 cycles. TCRdb reanalysed the 5' RACE reads using MiXCR and keeps one entry per CDR3 protein. The repertoire holds about 650,000 distinct CDR3 sequences, with 40% to 65% as singletons. Input material: blood. The receptors originated from a woman aged 80 or older in good health.

The chain is built from TRBV5-1 and TRBJ1-6; D perhaps matches TRBD1 (6 bases). Per the germline V gene, CDR1 is SGHRS and CDR2 is YFSETQ. The CDR3 runs 17 residues. V lost 0 bases, J lost 9 bases, and 19 bases lay in between. The DNA for the CDR3 is TGCGCCAGCAGCTTGGGAAACGCTGGACAGCCGACTTCACCCCTCCACTTT. Its translation is CASSLGNAGQPTSPLHF.

The chain employs TRBV2 and TRBJ2-1; D is unclear. The germline V gene encodes CDR1 SNHLY and CDR2 FYNNEI. V was shortened by 6 bases and J by 4 bases, with 10 bases between the two germline ends. The CDR3 has 13 residues. The CDR3 region is CASRAEEYNEQFF. In DNA, the CDR3 is TGTGCCAGCAGGGCAGAGGAGTACAATGAGCAGTTCTTC.

Ten or more counts support this clonotype. The chain carries TRBV20-1 and TRBJ2-3; 7 positions match TRBD2. The CDR3 consists of 13 residues. CDR1 and CDR2 (germline): DFQATT, SNEGSKA (reference sequence). The V gene end was trimmed by 6 bases and the J gene end by 1 base; junction bases not matched to a gene: 4. CDR3 bases: TGCAGTGCCCGGGGGGTTGGCACAGATACGCAGTATTTT. Its protein product is CSARGVGTDTQYF.

At least ten counts were recorded for this clonotype. J is TRBJ2-3 and V is TRBV9; 11 bases are shared with TRBD2. The CDR3 loop spans 18 amino acids. Germline V CDR1 and CDR2: SGDLS, YYNGEE. The trim removed 4 bases at V and 3 bases at J, leaving 13 bases unmatched. In DNA, the CDR3 is TGTGCCAGCAGCCCGCGACCCGGGACTAGCGGAGCGACAGATACGCAGTATTTT. Protein: CASSPRPGTSGATDTQYF.

The chain combines TRBV20-1 with TRBJ1-5; 8 bases line up with TRBD1. The CDR3 is 18 amino acids. The V segment lost 0 bases and the J segment 0 bases; nucleotides outside the gene matches: 10. CDR1 DFQATT and CDR2 SNEGSKA come from the germline V gene (reference sequence). This chain's CDR3 is CSARDPDRANYSNQPQHF. The CDR3 DNA sequence: TGCAGTGCTAGAGATCCGGACAGGGCAAATTATAGCAATCAGCCCCAGCATTTT.

The sample holds many counts of this clonotype. The gene calls are TRBV7-2 and TRBJ1-2, with D unresolved. The V gene lost 4 bases and the J gene lost 7 bases, with 13 bases spanning the gap. The V gene's germline CDR1 is SGHTA and CDR2 FQGNSA. The CDR3 is 13 residues long. CDR3 residues: CASSSTTLPGYTF. The DNA for the CDR3 is TGTGCCAGCAGCTCCACTACCCTTCCTGGCTACACCTTC.

This clonotype occurred many times. The rearrangement links TRBV10-3 to TRBJ1-5; D is uncertain. In germline, CDR1 is ENHRY, CDR2 SYGVKD. With 6 bases removed from V and 5 bases from J, the gap between germline ends came to 11 bases. The CDR3 runs to 13 residues. This CDR3 is CAISGGTDQPQHF. Here the CDR3 DNA reads TGTGCCATCAGCGGTGGCACCGATCAGCCCCAGCATTTT.

V is TRBV4-3 and J is TRBJ2-4, with TRBD2 identical over 9 bases. The DNA end favors TRBJ2-7, so the J call may be wrong. The CDR3 has 16 residues. The germline gives CDR1 LGHNA, CDR2 YSLEER. The CDR3 loop reads CASSQDGLAGKDEQYF. The CDR3 DNA is TGCGCCAGCAGCCAAGATGGGCTAGCGGGAAAGGACGAGCAGTACTTC.

V and J are TRBV4-3 and TRBJ1-2; maybe TRBD1 (6 bases). Trimming left V 0 bases short and J 0 bases short, with 11 bases between. CDR1 is LGHNA, CDR2 YSLEER, per germline. The CDR3 contains 16 residues. The CDR3 sequence is CASSQDRGQANYGYTF. The CDR3 DNA follows: TGCGCCAGCAGCCAAGACAGGGGTCAAGCTAACTATGGCTACACCTTC.

The sample holds many counts of this clonotype. The gene calls are TRBV29-1 and TRBJ2-3; a possible D gene is TRBD2 (6 bases). Germline CDR1 is SQVTM and CDR2 is ANQGSEA. Trimming pared 4 bases from V and 1 base from J, leaving 6 bases between. The CDR3 has 12 residues. The CDR3 here is CSVAGGTDTQYF. CDR3 sequence (DNA): TGCAGCGTTGCGGGGGGCACAGATACGCAGTATTTT.

There are a few counts of this clonotype. The chain joins TRBV5-1 to TRBJ1-1, with D hard to call. The CDR3 has 11 residues. The germline gives CDR1 SGHRS, CDR2 YFSETQ. V was cut by 3 bases and J by 5 bases, with 5 bases left in between. The CDR3 bases are TGCGCCAGCAGCTCGCCGACTGAAGCTTTCTTT. Translation gives CASSSPTEAFF. Supplemented by reference TRBV5-1 and TRBJ1-1, the full variable domain reads KAGVTQTPRYLIKTRGQQVTLSCSPISGHRSVSWYQQTPGQGLQFLFEYFSETQRNKGNFPGRFSGRQFSNSRSEMNVSTLELGDSALYLCASSSPTEAFFGQGTRLTVV.

V and J are TRBV4-2 and TRBJ2-7, with D hard to call. Germline values: CDR1 LGHNA, CDR2 YNFKEQ. V lost 4 bases, J lost 3 bases, and 10 bases lay in between. CDR3 length: 13 residues. Written as DNA, the CDR3 is TGTGCCAGCAGCCGTGGTGAGAACTACGAGCAGTACTTC. It is translated as CASSRGENYEQYF.

This clonotype was detected ten times or more. The rearrangement links TRBV2 to TRBJ2-7; 15 positions match TRBD2. CDR1 SNHLY and CDR2 FYNNEI come from the germline V gene. V lost 6 bases and J lost 0; bases outside the gene matches: 6. The CDR3 totals 17 residues. The CDR3 DNA follows: TGTGCCAGCAGGGGGACTAGCGGGAGGCGATTCTCCTACGAGCAGTACTTC. Residues: CASRGTSGRRFSYEQYF.

The J gene is TRBJ1-6, the V gene TRBV20-1; D remains unclear. This CDR3 region has 15 residues. The germline gives CDR1 DFQATT, CDR2 SNEGSKA (reference sequence). The ends were cut back, 5 bases at V and 9 bases at J, with 20 bases in the middle. In DNA form, the CDR3 reads TGCAGTGCTGTCCGGGGTCCTCAAGGGATTTCACCCCTCCACTTT. It is translated as CSAVRGPQGISPLHF.

On this clonotype itself: A read error may explain this, as a much larger clone is one base away. The chain is built from TRBV3-1 and TRBJ2-7; possible D gene TRBD2, 6 bases. V was pared by 0 bases and J by 6 bases, with 24 bases between. Looked up from germline, CDR1 is LGHDT and CDR2 is YNNKEL (reference sequence). The CDR3 is 18 residues long. CDR3: CASSQEARGRLRDLEQYF. CDR3 bases: TGTGCCAGCAGCCAAGAAGCAAGAGGGAGGCTCCGGGATCTCGAGCAGTACTTC.

The DNA of the CDR3 is TGCGCCAGCAGCTCGGAACCCTCCCAGGGAGCACCCCTCCACTTT. Its translation: CASSSEPSQGAPLHF. The gene calls are TRBV5-1 and TRBJ1-6; possibly TRBD1 for D (5 bases). V lost 3 bases and J 11 bases, leaving 18 bases between the germline ends. The length of the CDR3 is 15 residues. The germline gives CDR1 SGHRS, CDR2 YFSETQ. Full variable domain (rest looked up from reference TRBV5-1 and TRBJ1-6): KAGVTQTPRYLIKTRGQQVTLSCSPISGHRSVSWYQQTPGQGLQFLFEYFSETQRNKGNFPGRFSGRQFSNSRSEMNVSTLELGDSALYLCASSSEPSQGAPLHFGNGTRLTVT.